The clone carrying this T cell receptor beta chain appeared a few times. Its antigen is unknown. These data originate in a study of T cells in Graves' hyperthyroidism and ophthalmopathy. Study findings and constraints: A model using 13 V-J features told ophthalmopathy apart from stable hyperthyroidism. Model predictions of ophthalmopathy came a median 6.5 months before onset.

For the diagnoses, clinical symptoms, serum thyroxine and TRAb, thyroid ultrasound and orbital computed tomography were used. RNA transcripts served as the template for amplifying TCR beta CDR3 regions. A first-round RT-PCR of the TCR CDR3 used the HTBI primer set. MiXCR, applied by TCRdb to the multiplex PCR reads, yields one record per CDR3 protein. The sample has about 270,000 distinct CDR3 sequences, about 20% seen once. This TCR derives from a man in his thirties or forties with Graves' ophthalmopathy. Input material: blood.

CDR3 DNA: TGCAGCGATTACGACAGGGAGGCTAACTATGGCTACACCTTC. Its protein product is CSDYDREANYGYTF. This chain joins TRBV29-1 and TRBJ1-2; 7 bases match TRBD1. With V trimmed by 7 bases and J by 0 bases, 8 bases remained unmatched. This CDR3 spans 14 amino acids. CDR1 is SQVTM, CDR2 ANQGSEA, per germline.